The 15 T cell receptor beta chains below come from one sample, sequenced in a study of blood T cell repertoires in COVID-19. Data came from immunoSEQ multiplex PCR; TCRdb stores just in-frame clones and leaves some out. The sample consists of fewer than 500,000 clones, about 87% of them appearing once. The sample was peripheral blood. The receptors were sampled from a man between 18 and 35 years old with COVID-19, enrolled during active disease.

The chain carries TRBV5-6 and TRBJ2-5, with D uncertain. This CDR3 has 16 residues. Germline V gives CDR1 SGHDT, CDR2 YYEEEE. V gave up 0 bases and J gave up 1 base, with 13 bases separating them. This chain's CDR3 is CASSLDGLALQETQYF. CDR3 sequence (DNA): TGTGCCAGCAGCTTGGACGGCTTAGCCCTCCAAGAGACCCAGTACTTC.

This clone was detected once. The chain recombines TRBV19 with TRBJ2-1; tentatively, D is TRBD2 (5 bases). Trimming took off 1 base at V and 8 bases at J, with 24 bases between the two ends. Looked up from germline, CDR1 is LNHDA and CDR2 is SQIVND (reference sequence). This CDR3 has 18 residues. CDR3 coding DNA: TGTGCCAGTAGTATAGCGAAAGGTCCGCTACTAGGAGTGCATGAGCAGTTCTTC. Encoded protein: CASSIAKGPLLGVHEQFF.

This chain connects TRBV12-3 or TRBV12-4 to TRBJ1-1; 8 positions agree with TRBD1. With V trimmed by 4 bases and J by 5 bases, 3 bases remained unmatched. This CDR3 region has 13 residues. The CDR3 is CASSSGQETEAFF. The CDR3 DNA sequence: TGTGCCAGCAGTTCGGGACAGGAGACTGAAGCTTTCTTT.

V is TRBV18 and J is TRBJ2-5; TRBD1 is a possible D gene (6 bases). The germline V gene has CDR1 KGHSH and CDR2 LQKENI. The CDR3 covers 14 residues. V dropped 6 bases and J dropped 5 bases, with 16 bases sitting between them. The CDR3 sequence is CASSPTGIRETQYF. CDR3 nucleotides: TGTGCCAGCTCGCCAACAGGGATTAGGGAGACCCAGTACTTC. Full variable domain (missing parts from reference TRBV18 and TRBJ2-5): NAGVMQNPRHLVRRRGQEARLRCSPMKGHSHVYWYRQLPEEGLKFMVYLQKENIIDESGMPKERFSAEFPKEGPSILRIQQVVRGDSAAYFCASSPTGIRETQYFGPGTRLLVL.

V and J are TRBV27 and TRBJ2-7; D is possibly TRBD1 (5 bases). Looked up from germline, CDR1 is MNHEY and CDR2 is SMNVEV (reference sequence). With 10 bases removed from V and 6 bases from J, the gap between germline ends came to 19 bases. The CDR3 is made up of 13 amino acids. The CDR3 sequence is CATKDTLVGEQYF. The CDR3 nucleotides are TGTGCCACCAAGGACACCCTTGTAGGCGAGCAGTACTTC.

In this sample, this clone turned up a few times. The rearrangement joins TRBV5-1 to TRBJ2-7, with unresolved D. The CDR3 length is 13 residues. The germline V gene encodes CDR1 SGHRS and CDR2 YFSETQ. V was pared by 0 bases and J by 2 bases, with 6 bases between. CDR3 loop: CASSLGSPYEQYF. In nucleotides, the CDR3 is TGCGCCAGCAGCTTGGGGAGTCCCTACGAGCAGTACTTC.

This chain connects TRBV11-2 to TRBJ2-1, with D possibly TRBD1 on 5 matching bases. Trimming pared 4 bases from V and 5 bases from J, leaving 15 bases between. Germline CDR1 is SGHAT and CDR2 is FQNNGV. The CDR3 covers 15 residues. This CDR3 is CASSSSTVPNNEQFF. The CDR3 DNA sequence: TGTGCCAGCAGCTCCTCGACAGTGCCGAACAATGAGCAGTTCTTC.

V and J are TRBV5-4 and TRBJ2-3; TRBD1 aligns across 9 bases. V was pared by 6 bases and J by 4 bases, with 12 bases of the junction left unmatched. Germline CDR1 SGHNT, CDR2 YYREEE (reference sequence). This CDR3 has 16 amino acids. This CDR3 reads CASNRDRVFLPDTQYF. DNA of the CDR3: TGTGCCAGCAACCGGGACAGGGTATTTCTCCCAGATACGCAGTATTTT.

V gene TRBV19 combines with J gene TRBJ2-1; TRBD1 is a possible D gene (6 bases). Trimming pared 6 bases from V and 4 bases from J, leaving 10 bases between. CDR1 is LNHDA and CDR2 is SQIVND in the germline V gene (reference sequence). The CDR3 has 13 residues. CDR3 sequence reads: CASSSDRYNEQFF. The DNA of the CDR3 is TGTGCCAGTAGCTCGGACAGATACAATGAGCAGTTCTTC. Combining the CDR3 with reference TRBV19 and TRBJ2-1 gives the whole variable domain DGGITQSPKYLFRKEGQNVTLSCEQNLNHDAMYWYRQDPGQGLRLIYYSQIVNDFQKGDIAEGYSVSREKKESFPLTVTSAQKNPTAFYLCASSSDRYNEQFFGPGTRLTVL.

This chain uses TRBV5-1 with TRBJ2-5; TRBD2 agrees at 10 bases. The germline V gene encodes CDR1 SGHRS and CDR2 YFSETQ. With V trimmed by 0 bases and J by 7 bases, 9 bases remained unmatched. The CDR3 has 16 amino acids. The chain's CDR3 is CASSLVPSGSSATQYF. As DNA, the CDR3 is TGCGCCAGCAGCTTGGTGCCTAGCGGGAGTAGTGCGACCCAGTACTTC.

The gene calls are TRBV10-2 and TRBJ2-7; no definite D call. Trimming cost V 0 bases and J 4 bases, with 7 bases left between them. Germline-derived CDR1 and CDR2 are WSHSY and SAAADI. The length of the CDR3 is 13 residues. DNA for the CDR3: TGCGCCAGCAGTGAGTCGACGGGTTACGAGCAGTACTTC. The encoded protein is CASSESTGYEQYF.

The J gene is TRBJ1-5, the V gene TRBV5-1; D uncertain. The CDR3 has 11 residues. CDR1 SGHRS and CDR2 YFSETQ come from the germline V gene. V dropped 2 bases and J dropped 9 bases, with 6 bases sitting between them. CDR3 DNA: TGCGCCAGCAGCTTTTGGAGGCCCCAGCATTTT. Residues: CASSFWRPQHF.

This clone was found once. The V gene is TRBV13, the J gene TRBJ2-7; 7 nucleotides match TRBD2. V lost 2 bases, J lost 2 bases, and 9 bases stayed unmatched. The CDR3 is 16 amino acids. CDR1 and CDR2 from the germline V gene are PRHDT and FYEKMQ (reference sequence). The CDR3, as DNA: TGTGCCAGCAGCTTATTGGGCGGGAGTGCTCCCTACGAGCAGTACTTC. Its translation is CASSLLGGSAPYEQYF.

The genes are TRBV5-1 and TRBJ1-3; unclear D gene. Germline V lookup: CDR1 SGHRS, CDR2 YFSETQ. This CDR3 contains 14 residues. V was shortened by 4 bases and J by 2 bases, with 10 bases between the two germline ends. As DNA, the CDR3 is TGCGCCAGCAGCCCCACGGTAGCTGGAAACACCATATATTTT. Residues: CASSPTVAGNTIYF.

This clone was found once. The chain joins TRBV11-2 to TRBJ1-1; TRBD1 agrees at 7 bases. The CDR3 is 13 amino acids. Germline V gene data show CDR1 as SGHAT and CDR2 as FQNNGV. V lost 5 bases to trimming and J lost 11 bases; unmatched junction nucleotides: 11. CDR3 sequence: CASSRDSHLGAFF. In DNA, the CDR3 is TGTGCCAGCAGCCGGGACAGCCACTTAGGGGCTTTCTTT.